This TCR beta chain was retrieved from a study of regulatory T cells in long-lasting Graves disease. About the research overall: Newly diagnosed Graves' patients had taken antithyroid drugs under 3 months.

The time point denotes: newly diagnosed GD, antithyroid drugs for less than 3 months. The TCR library was prepared using RNA isolated from PBMCs. V gave up 4 bases and J gave up 5 bases; unmatched junction bases: 9. Germline V gives CDR1 SGHRS, CDR2 YFSETQ. The CDR3 sequence is 15 residues long. TCR beta libraries were built with iRepertoire HTBI primers and Arm-PCR of CDR3 regions. MiXCR, applied by TCRdb to the multiplex PCR reads, yields one record per CDR3 protein. This table has 550,000 to 600,000 distinct CDR3 sequences, more than 15% appearing once. The same sample was also used in a study of T cells in Graves' hyperthyroidism and ophthalmopathy.

This sample comprised peripheral blood mononuclear cells (PBMCs), obtained at new diagnosis, from a patient treated with antithyroid drugs. The chain recombines TRBV5-1 with TRBJ2-7; the match to TRBD1 covers 10 bases. This TCR derives from a man between 18 and 29 years old with Graves disease. The CDR3 sequence: CASSPGGQGIHEQYF. The CDR3 nucleotides are TGCGCCAGCAGCCCCGGGGGACAGGGGATCCACGAGCAGTACTTC.